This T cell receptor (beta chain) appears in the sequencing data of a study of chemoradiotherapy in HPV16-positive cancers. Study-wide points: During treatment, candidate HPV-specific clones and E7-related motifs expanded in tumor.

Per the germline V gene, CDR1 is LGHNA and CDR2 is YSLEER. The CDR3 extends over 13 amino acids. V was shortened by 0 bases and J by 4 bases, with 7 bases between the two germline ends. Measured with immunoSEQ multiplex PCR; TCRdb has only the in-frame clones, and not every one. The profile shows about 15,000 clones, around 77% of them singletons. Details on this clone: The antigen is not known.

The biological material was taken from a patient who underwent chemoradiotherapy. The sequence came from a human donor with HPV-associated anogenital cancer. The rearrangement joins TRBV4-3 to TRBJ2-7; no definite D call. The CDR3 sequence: CASSQDDAYEQYF. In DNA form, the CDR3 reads TGCGCCAGCAGCCAAGATGACGCTTACGAGCAGTACTTC.